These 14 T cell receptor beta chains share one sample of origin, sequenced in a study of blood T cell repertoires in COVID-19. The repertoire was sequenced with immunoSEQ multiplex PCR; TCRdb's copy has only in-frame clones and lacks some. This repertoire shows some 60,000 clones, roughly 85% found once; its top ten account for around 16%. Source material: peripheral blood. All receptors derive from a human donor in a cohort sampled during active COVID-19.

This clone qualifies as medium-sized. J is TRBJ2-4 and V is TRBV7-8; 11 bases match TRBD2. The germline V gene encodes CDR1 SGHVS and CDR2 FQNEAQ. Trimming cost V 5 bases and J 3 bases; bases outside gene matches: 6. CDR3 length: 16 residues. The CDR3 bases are TGTGCCAGCAGCCCCCTAGCGGGGGGCTACAAAAACATTCAGTACTTC. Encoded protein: CASSPLAGGYKNIQYF.

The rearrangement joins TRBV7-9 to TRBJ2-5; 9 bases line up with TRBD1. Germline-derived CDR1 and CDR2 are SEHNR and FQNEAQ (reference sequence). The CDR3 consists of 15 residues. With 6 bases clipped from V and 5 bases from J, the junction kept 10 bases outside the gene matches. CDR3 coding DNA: TGTGCCAGCAGGCGCGACAGGGGGAATTGGGAGACCCAGTACTTC. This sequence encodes CASRRDRGNWETQYF.

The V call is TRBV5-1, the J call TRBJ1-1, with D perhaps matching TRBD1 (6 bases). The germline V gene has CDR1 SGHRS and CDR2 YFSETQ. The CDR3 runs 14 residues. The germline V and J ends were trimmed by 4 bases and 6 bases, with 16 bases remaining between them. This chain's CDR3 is CASSHAQGGAEAFF. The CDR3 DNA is TGCGCCAGCAGCCACGCACAGGGTGGAGCTGAAGCTTTCTTT.

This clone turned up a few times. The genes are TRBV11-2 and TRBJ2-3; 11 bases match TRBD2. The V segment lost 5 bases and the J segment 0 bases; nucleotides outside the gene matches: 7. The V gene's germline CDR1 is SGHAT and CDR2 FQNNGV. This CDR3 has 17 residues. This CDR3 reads CASSPGLAASSTDTQYF. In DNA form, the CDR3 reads TGTGCCAGCAGCCCGGGACTAGCGGCATCTAGCACAGATACGCAGTATTTT.

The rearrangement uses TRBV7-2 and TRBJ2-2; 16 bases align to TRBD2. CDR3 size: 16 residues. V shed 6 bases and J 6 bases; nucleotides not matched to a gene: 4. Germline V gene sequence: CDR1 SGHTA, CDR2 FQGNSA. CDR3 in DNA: TGTGCCAGCAGGAAGGGACTAGCGGGGGGGGCCGGGGAGCTGTTTTTT. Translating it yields CASRKGLAGGAGELFF.

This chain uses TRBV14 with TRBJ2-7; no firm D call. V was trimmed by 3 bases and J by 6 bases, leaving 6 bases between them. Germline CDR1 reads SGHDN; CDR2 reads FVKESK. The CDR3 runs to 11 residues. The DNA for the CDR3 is TGTGCCAGCAGCCAGTGGCTCGAGCAGTACTTC. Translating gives CASSQWLEQYF.

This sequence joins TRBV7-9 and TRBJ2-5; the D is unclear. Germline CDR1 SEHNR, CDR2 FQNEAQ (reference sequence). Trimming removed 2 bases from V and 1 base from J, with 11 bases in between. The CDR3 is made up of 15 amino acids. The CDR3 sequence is CASSLSLTVQETQYF. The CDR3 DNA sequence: TGTGCCAGCAGCTTAAGTTTGACTGTCCAAGAGACCCAGTACTTC.

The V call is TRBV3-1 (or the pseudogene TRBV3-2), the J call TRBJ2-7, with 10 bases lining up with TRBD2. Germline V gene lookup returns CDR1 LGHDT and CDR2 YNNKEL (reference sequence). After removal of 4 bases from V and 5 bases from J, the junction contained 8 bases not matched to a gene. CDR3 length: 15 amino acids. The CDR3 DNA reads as TGTGCCAGCAGCCCTGGGACTAGCGTTGACCACGAGCAGTACTTC. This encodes CASSPGTSVDHEQYF.

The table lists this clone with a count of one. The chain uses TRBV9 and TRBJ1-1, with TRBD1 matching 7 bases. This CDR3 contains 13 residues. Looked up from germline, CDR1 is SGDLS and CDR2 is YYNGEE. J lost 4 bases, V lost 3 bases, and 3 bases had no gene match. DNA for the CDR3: TGTGCCAGCAGCGAGCAGGGGGGCACTGAAGCTTTCTTT. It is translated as CASSEQGGTEAFF.

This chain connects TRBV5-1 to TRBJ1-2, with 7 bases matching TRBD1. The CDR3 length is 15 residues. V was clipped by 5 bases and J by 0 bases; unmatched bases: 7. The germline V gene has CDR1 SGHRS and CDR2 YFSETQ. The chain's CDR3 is CASRKQGPANYGYTF. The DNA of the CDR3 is TGCGCCAGCAGGAAACAGGGGCCGGCTAACTATGGCTACACCTTC.

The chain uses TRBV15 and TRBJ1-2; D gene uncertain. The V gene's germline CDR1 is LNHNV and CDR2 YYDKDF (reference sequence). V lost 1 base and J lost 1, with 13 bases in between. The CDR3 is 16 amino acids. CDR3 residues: CATSRASGMNNYGYTF. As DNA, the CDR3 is TGTGCCACCAGCAGAGCCTCAGGCATGAATAACTATGGCTACACCTTC.

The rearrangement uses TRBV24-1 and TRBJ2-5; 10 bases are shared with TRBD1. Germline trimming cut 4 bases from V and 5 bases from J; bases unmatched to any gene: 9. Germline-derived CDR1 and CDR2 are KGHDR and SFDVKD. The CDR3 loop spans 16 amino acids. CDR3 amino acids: CATSEPGQGRDETQYF. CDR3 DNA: TGTGCCACCAGTGAACCGGGACAGGGGAGGGATGAGACCCAGTACTTC.

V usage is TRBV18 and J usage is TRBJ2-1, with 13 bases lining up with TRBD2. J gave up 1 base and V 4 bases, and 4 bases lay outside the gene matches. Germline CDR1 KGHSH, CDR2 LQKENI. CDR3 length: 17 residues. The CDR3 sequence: CASSLTSGGGSYNEQFF. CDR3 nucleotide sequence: TGTGCCAGCTCACTCACTAGCGGGGGGGGTTCCTACAATGAGCAGTTCTTC.

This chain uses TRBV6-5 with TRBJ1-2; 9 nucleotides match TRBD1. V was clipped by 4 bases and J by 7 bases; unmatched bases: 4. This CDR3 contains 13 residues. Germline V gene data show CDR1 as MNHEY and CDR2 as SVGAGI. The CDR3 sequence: CASSWRTGVGYTF. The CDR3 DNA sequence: TGTGCCAGCAGTTGGCGGACAGGGGTTGGCTACACCTTC.